The 12 T cell receptor beta chains below were found in one sample sequenced in a study of shared clonotypes between healthy human individuals. Cells designated naive CD8 were CD45RO-negative and were positively selected for CCR7, with terminally differentiated effector memory CD45RA+ cells excluded. Generated by immunoSEQ multiplex PCR, the TCRdb table keeps only in-frame clones and is missing some. The profile shows approximately 2,200,000 clones, approximately 94% of them singletons. Source material: naive CD8+ T cells from PBMCs. The source is a man younger than 35 in good health. Some clones in this sample may be carry-over from other donors' samples.

The chain is built from TRBV11-2 and TRBJ1-2, with D unresolved. Germline V gene lookup returns CDR1 SGHAT and CDR2 FQNNGV. The CDR3 loop spans 15 amino acids. Trimming stripped 5 bases from V and 6 bases from J, with 19 bases between. Here the CDR3 reads CASSGRVTFLDGYTF. CDR3 nucleotides: TGTGCCAGCAGCGGACGGGTCACTTTTTTGGATGGCTACACCTTC.

This clone appeared once. This chain links TRBV7-9 with TRBJ2-5; perhaps TRBD1 as D (6 bases). CDR3 length: 14 amino acids. From germline, CDR1 is SEHNR and CDR2 FQNEAQ (reference sequence). V gave up 4 bases and J gave up 4 bases, with 13 bases separating them. As DNA, the CDR3 is TGTGCCAGCAGCTCCGGACAGCCCGGAGAGACCCAGTACTTC. It codes for CASSSGQPGETQYF.

This chain joins TRBV19 and TRBJ2-2; 10 nucleotides line up with TRBD2. Per germline, CDR1 LNHDA and CDR2 SQIVND (reference sequence). V dropped 2 bases and J dropped 6; count of bases not matched to a gene: 6. This CDR3 is built from 16 residues. CDR3 protein: CASSIFGTSVAGELFF. The CDR3 DNA sequence: TGTGCCAGTAGTATATTCGGGACTAGCGTGGCCGGGGAGCTGTTTTTT.

This chain links TRBV27 with TRBJ2-3; no definite D call. Germline V lookup: CDR1 MNHEY, CDR2 SMNVEV (reference sequence). V was pared by 3 bases and J by 1 base, with 14 bases between. The CDR3 loop spans 16 amino acids. The CDR3, as DNA: TGTGCCAGCAGTTTTGTTGAGAGCACGGGCACAGATACGCAGTATTTT. Encoded protein: CASSFVESTGTDTQYF.

On this clone itself: Other DNA variants within this sample encode the same CDR3. This chain joins TRBV7-9 and TRBJ1-2; D gene ambiguous. The CDR3 extends over 13 amino acids. Deletions cut 3 bases from V and 0 bases from J, with 5 bases between. The germline V gene encodes CDR1 SEHNR and CDR2 FQNEAQ (reference sequence). CDR3 in DNA: TGTGCCAGCAGCTTGGGTACTAACTATGGCTACACCTTC. Translating it yields CASSLGTNYGYTF.

The rearrangement links TRBV27 to TRBJ2-7; a weak D match, TRBD2 (6 bases). CDR3 size: 14 residues. Trimming shortened V by 3 bases and J by 7 bases, and 16 bases separated the two germline ends. Per the germline V gene, CDR1 is MNHEY and CDR2 is SMNVEV (reference sequence). The DNA of the CDR3 is TGTGCCAGCAGTTTTAGACTGGGGGGTGAGGAGCAGTACTTC. Translation gives CASSFRLGGEEQYF.

The rearrangement uses TRBV19 and TRBJ2-3; D ambiguous. Per germline, CDR1 LNHDA and CDR2 SQIVND (reference sequence). The V end was cut by 4 bases, the J end by 6 bases, with 17 bases between. The length of the CDR3 is 15 residues. CDR3 in DNA: TGTGCCAGTAGTACCACGACCACAAATGCGGATACGCAGTATTTT. Translation gives CASSTTTTNADTQYF. Supplemented by reference TRBV19 and TRBJ2-3, the full variable domain reads DGGITQSPKYLFRKEGQNVTLSCEQNLNHDAMYWYRQDPGQGLRLIYYSQIVNDFQKGDIAEGYSVSREKKESFPLTVTSAQKNPTAFYLCASSTTTTNADTQYFGPGTRLTVL.

V is TRBV7-8 and J is TRBJ2-7; 9 bases are a match to TRBD1. V was pared by 1 base and J by 2 bases, with 6 bases of the junction left unmatched. CDR1 is SGHVS, CDR2 FQNEAQ, per germline. This CDR3 is built from 16 residues. CDR3 in DNA: TGTGCCAGCAGCTTAGTCGGGGGACAGGGAGCCTACGAGCAGTACTTC. Its translation: CASSLVGGQGAYEQYF.

The genes are TRBV29-1 and TRBJ2-1; 10 bases agree with TRBD2. From germline, CDR1 is SQVTM and CDR2 ANQGSEA. V shed 0 bases, J shed 4 bases, and the junction held 15 bases outside the gene matches. The CDR3 runs to 19 residues. CDR3 nucleotide sequence: TGCAGCGTTGAAGAGCTGGCTCTAGCGGGAGTTGTCCTATACAATGAGCAGTTCTTC. It encodes CSVEELALAGVVLYNEQFF.

The chain combines TRBV28 with TRBJ1-2; unclear D gene. V lost 1 base and J 5 bases, leaving 23 bases between the germline ends. The CDR3 spans 18 residues. Germline assignment: CDR1 MDHEN and CDR2 SYDVKM. Written as DNA, the CDR3 is TGTGCCAGCAGTTTATTTTTGGATAGCCCCTCCCCGATGTATGGCTACACCTTC. Protein product: CASSLFLDSPSPMYGYTF.

Comment on this clone: This sample includes further DNA sequences coding for the same CDR3. V usage is TRBV28 and J usage is TRBJ1-1; tentatively, D is TRBD1 (6 bases). Germline V gives CDR1 MDHEN, CDR2 SYDVKM. The V end was cut by 3 bases, the J end by 4 bases, with 9 bases between. The CDR3 is made up of 13 amino acids. The CDR3: CASSFLGGTEAFF. DNA of the CDR3: TGTGCCAGCAGTTTCTTAGGGGGCACTGAAGCTTTCTTT.

This clone was picked up a small number of times. The CDR3 protein is CASSFRDGEQYF. DNA for the CDR3: TGTGCCAGCAGTTTCCGGGACGGCGAGCAGTACTTC. The chain employs TRBV6-5 and TRBJ2-7; D is perhaps TRBD1 or TRBD2 (5 bases each). This CDR3 is 12 amino acids long. Germline V gene sequence: CDR1 MNHEY, CDR2 SVGAGI. Trimming took 4 bases from V and 6 from J, leaving 10 bases between them.